The clone carrying this TCR beta chain was counted many times. Its antigen remains unknown. This sample was taken from a study of T-cell reconstitution after alpha-beta-depleted transplantation in children. Study-wide points: Newly produced T cells mostly provided counts and TCRbeta diversity after one year, as hyperexpanded clones declined. Approximately two months post-transplant, alpha-beta T cells reportedly originated from several hundred expanded graft clones.

Germline V gives CDR1 SGHRS, CDR2 YFSETQ. The CDR3 consists of 14 residues. The junction had 3 bases not matched to a gene; V was cut back by 5 bases and J by 0 bases. Library preparation (for TCRbeta) was performed with unique molecular identifiers. Via MiXCR, TCRdb re-called the PCR reads, giving one row per CDR3 protein. The sample has over 85,000 distinct CDR3 sequences; about 5.6% are singletons. The chain combines TRBV5-1 with TRBJ2-7, with TRBD1 matching 9 bases. This material consisted of PBMCs, mostly from graft donor cells, taken 60 days after TCRalphabeta/CD19-depleted stem cell transplant. The origin of this receptor is a female patient aged 2-9 years who had a stem cell transplant for Fanconi anemia, so the T cells may come from the graft donor. The CDR3 is CASSSGQGSYEQYF. CDR3 DNA sequence: TGCGCCAGCAGTTCGGGACAGGGCTCCTACGAGCAGTACTTC.